The 26 T cell receptor beta chains below come from one sample, sequenced in a study of STAT3 mutations in large granular lymphocyte leukemia. Findings of the study overall: Every T-LGLL patient had at least one immunodominant TCRbeta clonotype.

These receptors' antigens are unknown. Libraries were prepared by immunoSEQ multiplex PCR; TCRdb keeps only in-frame clonotypes and omits some of them. This sample has about 3,800 clones, with about 70% found just once. The sample comprised peripheral blood mononuclear cells. These receptor sequences come from a man aged 55 to 70 with T-cell large granular lymphocyte leukemia. Some clones in this sample may be carry-over from other donors' samples.

The chain joins TRBV5-1 to TRBJ2-7; weak D call: TRBD2 (5 bases). V lost 0 bases and J 4 bases, leaving 11 bases between the germline ends. The CDR3 loop spans 14 amino acids. CDR1 and CDR2 (germline): SGHRS, YFSETQ. The CDR3 DNA follows: TGCGCCAGCAGCTTGGCGGGGTCCTTATACGAGCAGTACTTC. Protein: CASSLAGSLYEQYF.

V gene TRBV30 combines with J gene TRBJ1-1; TRBD1 is a possible D gene (5 bases). Germline CDR1 reads GTSNPN; CDR2 reads SVGIG (reference sequence). The CDR3 is 12 amino acids. The germline V and J ends were trimmed by 1 base and 3 bases, with 6 bases remaining between them. In DNA form, the CDR3 reads TGTGCCTGGAGTGAGGGACACACTGAAGCTTTCTTT. It is translated as CAWSEGHTEAFF.

CDR3 bases: TGCGCCAGCAGCTCCGCGGGGGGGAAAGAGCAGTACTTC. It codes for CASSSAGGKEQYF. The chain is built from TRBV5-1 and TRBJ2-7, with 9 bases lining up with TRBD2. Germline assignment: CDR1 SGHRS and CDR2 YFSETQ. With 3 bases clipped from V and 7 bases from J, the junction kept 5 bases outside the gene matches. This CDR3 has 13 residues. The whole variable domain, filled in from reference TRBV5-1 and TRBJ2-7, reads KAGVTQTPRYLIKTRGQQVTLSCSPISGHRSVSWYQQTPGQGLQFLFEYFSETQRNKGNFPGRFSGRQFSNSRSEMNVSTLELGDSALYLCASSSAGGKEQYFGPGTRLTVT.

The chain employs TRBV28 and TRBJ1-2, with D tentatively TRBD1 (5 bases). The CDR3 loop spans 12 amino acids. The germline V gene has CDR1 MDHEN and CDR2 SYDVKM. V lost 4 bases and J 2 bases, leaving 5 bases between the germline ends. CDR3 residues: CASSSGNYGYTF. CDR3 sequence (DNA): TGTGCCAGCAGTTCAGGGAACTATGGCTACACCTTC.

This chain connects TRBV4-1 to TRBJ1-2, with D perhaps TRBD1 (5 bases). This CDR3 has 18 amino acids. Germline loops: CDR1 MGHRA, CDR2 YSYEKL. Trimming cost V 0 bases and J 3 bases, with 20 bases left between them. CDR3 in DNA: TGCGCCAGCAGCCAAGATAATGTCGTCGCTCGGGGGGACTATGGCTACACCTTC. Translated, it gives CASSQDNVVARGDYGYTF.

This clone was counted only a few times. V gene TRBV5-4 combines with J gene TRBJ2-5; either TRBD1 or TRBD2 may supply D (6 bases each). V was pared by 5 bases and J by 2 bases, with 16 bases between. CDR1 SGHNT and CDR2 YYREEE come from the germline V gene (reference sequence). This CDR3 contains 15 residues. The CDR3: CASRPKTGGQETQYF. The CDR3 DNA is TGTGCCAGCAGGCCCAAGACAGGAGGGCAAGAGACCCAGTACTTC.

The rearrangement uses TRBV5-1 and TRBJ2-6; TRBD1 might be the D (5 bases). The CDR3 is 16 amino acids. Deletions cut 1 base from V and 2 bases from J, with 10 bases between. Germline CDR1 reads SGHRS; CDR2 reads YFSETQ. This CDR3 reads CASSLPKGAGANVLTF. CDR3 nucleotide sequence: TGCGCCAGCAGCTTGCCGAAAGGGGCTGGGGCCAACGTCCTGACTTTC.

By proportion, this clone is medium-sized. This chain links TRBV13 with TRBJ2-1; perhaps TRBD1 as D (6 bases). CDR1 is PRHDT and CDR2 is FYEKMQ in the germline V gene (reference sequence). There are 16 residues in the CDR3. V lost 5 bases to trimming and J lost 0 bases, with 14 bases between them. The CDR3 protein is CASSPPDSSSYNEQFF. CDR3 in DNA: TGTGCCAGCAGCCCCCCGGACAGTTCCTCCTACAATGAGCAGTTCTTC.

V gene TRBV30 combines with J gene TRBJ1-1, with 7 bases identical to TRBD1. CDR1 and CDR2 from the germline V gene are GTSNPN and SVGIG (reference sequence). V shed 2 bases and J 10 bases; nucleotides not matched to a gene: 7. CDR3 length equals 12 residues. Written as DNA, the CDR3 is TGTGCCTGGAGTACCCCGACAGGGCGAGCTTTCTTT. It encodes CAWSTPTGRAFF.

The V and J genes are TRBV30 and TRBJ1-6; D remains unclear. This CDR3 region has 13 residues. CDR1 is GTSNPN and CDR2 is SVGIG in the germline V gene (reference sequence). Trimming pared 4 bases from V and 0 bases from J, leaving 4 bases between. CDR3 in amino acids: CAWKSSYNSPLHF. CDR3 in DNA: TGTGCCTGGAAAAGCTCCTATAATTCACCCCTCCACTTT.

The genes are TRBV10-2 and TRBJ2-1; TRBD1 agrees at 7 bases. The V and J ends lost 8 bases and 9 bases, in that order; junction bases with no gene match: 7. CDR3 size: 12 residues. Germline-derived CDR1 and CDR2 are WSHSY and SAAADI. CDR3 amino acids: CASRVGTAEQFF. The CDR3, as DNA: TGCGCCAGCCGAGTCGGGACAGCTGAGCAGTTCTTC.

CDR3 amino acids: CASSQRTAADYGYTF. CDR3 DNA: TGTGCCAGCTCTCAGAGGACGGCGGCAGACTATGGCTACACCTTC. J is TRBJ1-2 and V is TRBV18; D unclear. V lost 6 bases to trimming and J lost 3 bases, with 17 bases between them. Germline V gene lookup returns CDR1 KGHSH and CDR2 LQKENI. The CDR3 length is 15 residues. The full variable domain, with the rest looked up from reference TRBV18 and TRBJ1-2, is NAGVMQNPRHLVRRRGQEARLRCSPMKGHSHVYWYRQLPEEGLKFMVYLQKENIIDESGMPKERFSAEFPKEGPSILRIQQVVRGDSAAYFCASSQRTAADYGYTFGSGTRLTVV.

This chain uses TRBV6-5 with TRBJ2-5; possible D gene TRBD1, 8 bases. V lost 4 bases to trimming and J lost 5 bases, with 14 bases between them. Germline-derived CDR1 and CDR2 are MNHEY and SVGAGI. This CDR3 spans 14 amino acids. The CDR3 here is CASSSDRGGETQYF. CDR3 sequence (DNA): TGTGCCAGCAGTTCCGACAGGGGAGGGGAGACCCAGTACTTC.

The V and J genes are TRBV29-1 and TRBJ1-2; 11 bases line up with TRBD1. Losses at the gene ends were 6 bases for V and 1 base for J; bases not matched to a gene: 4. There are 14 residues in the CDR3. Germline-derived CDR1 and CDR2 are SQVTM and ANQGSEA. The chain's CDR3 is CSVAGTGGNYGYTF. The CDR3 DNA follows: TGCAGCGTAGCCGGGACAGGGGGTAACTATGGCTACACCTTC.

Only a few counts were recorded for this clone. The genes are TRBV7-6 and TRBJ2-3, with 10 bases identical to TRBD2. CDR1 SGHVS and CDR2 FNYEAQ come from the germline V gene. Trimming at V came to 6 bases and at J to 4 bases, leaving 10 bases not matched to a gene. The CDR3 loop spans 16 amino acids. The CDR3 DNA sequence: TGTGCCAGCAGTAGAGCCACTAGCGGGATCCCAGATACGCAGTATTTT. It codes for CASSRATSGIPDTQYF. The full variable domain, rest sourced from reference TRBV7-6 and TRBJ2-3, is GAGVSQSPRYKVTKRGQDVALRCDPISGHVSLYWYRQALGQGPEFLTYFNYEAQQDKSGLPNDRFSAERPEGSISTLTIQRTEQRDSAMYRCASSRATSGIPDTQYFGPGTRLTVL.

This clone is a singleton in its sample. The chain links TRBV6-5 to TRBJ2-7; 9 nucleotides match TRBD2. The V segment lost 8 bases and the J segment 7 bases; nucleotides outside the gene matches: 12. The CDR3 is 14 amino acids. Germline-derived CDR1 and CDR2 are MNHEY and SVGAGI. This chain's CDR3 is CASALSVTSGEQYF. In DNA, the CDR3 is TGTGCCAGCGCTCTTTCCGTGACTAGCGGTGAGCAGTACTTC.

The genes are TRBV5-1 and TRBJ1-6; TRBD1 matches at 8 bases. J was trimmed by 10 bases and V by 4 bases; bases with no gene match: 16. Germline CDR1 is SGHRS and CDR2 is YFSETQ. The CDR3 extends over 17 amino acids. As DNA, the CDR3 is TGCGCCAGCAGCCCAAATCAGGGGGCGATTTATGGATCACCCCTCCACTTT. Encoded protein: CASSPNQGAIYGSPLHF.

The chain combines TRBV4-1 with TRBJ2-5; 9 nucleotides match TRBD1. Germline lookup yields CDR1 MGHRA and CDR2 YSYEKL. V dropped 2 bases and J dropped 4; count of bases not matched to a gene: 5. The CDR3 has 15 residues. CDR3 bases: TGCGCCAGCAGCCAACCGGGACAGGGTGTAGAGACCCAGTACTTC. Translation: CASSQPGQGVETQYF.

The V call is TRBV30, the J call TRBJ1-2; tentatively, D is TRBD1 (5 bases). The CDR3 runs 13 residues. The germline V and J ends were trimmed by 5 bases and 3 bases, with 13 bases remaining between them. The V gene's germline CDR1 is GTSNPN and CDR2 SVGIG (reference sequence). CDR3 in DNA: TGTGCCTGGGGTAGGGGCGTCGACTATGGCTACACCTTC. Protein product: CAWGRGVDYGYTF.

The rearrangement links TRBV6-5 to TRBJ1-1; D is undetermined. V was trimmed by 0 bases and J by 11 bases, leaving 10 bases between them. The CDR3 is made up of 12 amino acids. In germline, CDR1 is MNHEY, CDR2 SVGAGI. The CDR3: CASSYSTGEAFF. The CDR3 region has the DNA TGTGCCAGCAGTTACTCGACCGGGGAGGCTTTCTTT.

The V call is TRBV29-1, the J call TRBJ2-3; 8 bases are shared with TRBD2. Unmatched junction bases numbered 7, after V lost 1 base and J lost 4 bases. Germline V gene sequence: CDR1 SQVTM, CDR2 ANQGSEA. The CDR3 is made up of 15 amino acids. CDR3 region: CSVEGGGGFADTQYF. As DNA, the CDR3 is TGCAGCGTTGAAGGGGGCGGGGGGTTCGCAGATACGCAGTATTTT.

The chain links TRBV30 to TRBJ1-6; D is unresolved. In germline, CDR1 is GTSNPN, CDR2 SVGIG (reference sequence). The CDR3 spans 12 residues. The ends were cut back, 5 bases at V and 10 bases at J, with 12 bases in the middle. The CDR3: CAWAYGRSPLHF. DNA for the CDR3: TGTGCCTGGGCGTATGGGAGGTCACCCCTCCACTTT.

The CDR3 loop reads CASSLQGVIDEQFF. CDR3 sequence (DNA): TGCGCCAGCAGCTTACAGGGAGTGATCGATGAGCAGTTCTTC. This chain uses TRBV5-1 with TRBJ2-1, with a weak D call TRBD1 (6 bases). The CDR3 is 14 residues long. V was shortened by 2 bases and J by 8 bases, with 14 bases between the two germline ends. The V gene's germline CDR1 is SGHRS and CDR2 YFSETQ.

The V and J genes are TRBV30 and TRBJ2-5; 9 positions match TRBD1. Per germline, CDR1 GTSNPN and CDR2 SVGIG (reference sequence). The ends lost 5 bases at V and 5 bases at J; junction bases unmatched: 6. This CDR3 contains 13 residues. CDR3 region: CAWRDREGETQYF. CDR3 DNA: TGTGCCTGGCGGGACAGGGAGGGGGAGACCCAGTACTTC.

This chain connects TRBV5-4 to TRBJ1-1; 7 nucleotides agree with TRBD1. The CDR3 spans 14 residues. V shed 4 bases, J shed 5 bases, and the junction held 8 bases outside the gene matches. CDR1 is SGHNT and CDR2 is YYREEE in the germline V gene (reference sequence). The CDR3 is CASSPNQGGTEAFF. CDR3 nucleotides: TGTGCCAGCAGCCCGAACCAGGGGGGGACTGAAGCTTTCTTT.

This sequence joins TRBV27 and TRBJ1-2; no firm D call. This CDR3 contains 14 residues. The germline CDR1 and CDR2 sequences are MNHEY and SMNVEV (reference sequence). V lost 2 bases, J lost 5 bases, and 12 bases lay in between. This CDR3 reads CASSLDGGQYGYTF. DNA for the CDR3: TGTGCCAGCAGTTTAGATGGTGGTCAGTATGGCTACACCTTC.